The entry that follows covers one T cell receptor (beta chain) sequence. Antigen unknown. The sample originates from a study of identical twins. General study findings and limits: Insertions were reduced in abundant cord blood beta clonotypes but not in memory repertoires. The presence of invariant MAIT and iNKT cells could partly confound analyses of zero-insertion sequences. Out-of-frame alpha sequences common to twins exhibited an excess of low generation probability.

One entry per CDR3 protein, called by TCRdb with MiXCR from the 5' RACE reads. The table includes about 690,000 distinct CDR3 sequences, around 5.7% detected once. This clonotype was sampled from a man between 18 and 35 years old in good health. Sample: naive T cells sorted from blood.

Here the CDR3 reads CASSLVGPGTKDTQYF. In DNA, the CDR3 is TGTGCCAGCAGTTTAGTGGGACCTGGGACAAAAGATACGCAGTATTTT. The chain recombines TRBV12-3 or TRBV12-4 with TRBJ2-3, with D perhaps TRBD1 (6 bases). Trimming left V 1 base short and J 5 bases short, with 16 bases between. The CDR3 is 16 amino acids.